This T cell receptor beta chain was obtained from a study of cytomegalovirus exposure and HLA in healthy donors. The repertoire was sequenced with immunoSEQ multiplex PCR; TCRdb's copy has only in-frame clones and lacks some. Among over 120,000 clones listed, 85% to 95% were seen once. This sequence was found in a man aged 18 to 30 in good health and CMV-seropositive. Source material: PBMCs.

CDR3 loop: CASSGAGGFQETQYF. For the CDR3, the DNA is TGTGCCAGCAGTGGAGCGGGAGGGTTCCAAGAGACCCAGTACTTC. The V gene is TRBV2, the J gene TRBJ2-5, with 10 bases identical to TRBD2. Germline trimming cut 4 bases from V and 1 base from J; bases unmatched to any gene: 3. Germline V lookup: CDR1 SNHLY, CDR2 FYNNEI. CDR3 length: 15 residues.